This T cell receptor (beta chain) appears in the sequencing data of a study of blood T cell repertoires in COVID-19. About the study: Researchers got acute and convalescent COVID-19 samples from the United States, Italy and Spain. Sources were T cells, B-cell-depleted T cells, or PBMCs; the material itself was cDNA or gDNA.

Original processing methods: Nucleated cell number was recorded as an estimate derived from reference gene primer amplification. Some clones are missing from TCRdb's copy, which holds only in-frame ones; the method was immunoSEQ multiplex PCR. The V and J calls and clone size are taken from that table; D and trimming were inferred from the DNA. This sample carries under 15,000 clones, less than 80% of them seen once, and the ten largest clones take approximately 6%. Germline CDR1 and CDR2: GTSNPN and SVGIG (reference sequence). Unmatched junction bases numbered 15, after V lost 2 bases and J lost 3 bases. CDR3 size: 18 residues.

This rearrangement joins TRBV30 to TRBJ1-1; 10 positions agree with TRBD1. The TCR was taken from a man aged 55 to 70 with COVID-19, enrolled during active disease. Sequences were obtained from peripheral blood. The CDR3 spells CAWSPRDRGPHADTEAFF. CDR3 in DNA: TGTGCCTGGAGTCCCCGGGACAGGGGACCTCATGCGGACACTGAAGCTTTCTTT.